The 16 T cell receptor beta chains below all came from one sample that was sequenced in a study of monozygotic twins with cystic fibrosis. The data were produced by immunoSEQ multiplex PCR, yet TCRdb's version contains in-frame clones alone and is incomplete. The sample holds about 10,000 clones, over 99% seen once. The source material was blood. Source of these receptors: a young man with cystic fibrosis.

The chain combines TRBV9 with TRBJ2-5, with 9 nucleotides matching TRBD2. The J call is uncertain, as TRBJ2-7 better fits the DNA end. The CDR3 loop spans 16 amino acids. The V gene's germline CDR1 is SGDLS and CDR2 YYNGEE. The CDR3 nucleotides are TGTGCCAGCAGCGTAGGTAGCGGGAGTCCTCTCAGCGAGCAGTACTTC. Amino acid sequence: CASSVGSGSPLSEQYF.

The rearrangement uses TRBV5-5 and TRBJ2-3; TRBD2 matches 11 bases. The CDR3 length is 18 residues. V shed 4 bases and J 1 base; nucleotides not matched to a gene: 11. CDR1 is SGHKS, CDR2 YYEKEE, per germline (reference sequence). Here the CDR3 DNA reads TGTGCCAGCAGCGCTCCGACTAGCGGGGTCGACCGCACAGATACGCAGTATTTT. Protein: CASSAPTSGVDRTDTQYF.

Here the CDR3 DNA reads TGTGCCAGCAGGGTTGGACAGGGGATTCCCTACGAGCAGTACTTC. Its translation: CASRVGQGIPYEQYF. V gene TRBV6-5 combines with J gene TRBJ2-7; 9 bases line up with TRBD1. CDR1 and CDR2 (germline): MNHEY, SVGAGI. The CDR3 totals 15 residues. The V segment lost 6 bases and the J segment 2 bases; nucleotides outside the gene matches: 8.

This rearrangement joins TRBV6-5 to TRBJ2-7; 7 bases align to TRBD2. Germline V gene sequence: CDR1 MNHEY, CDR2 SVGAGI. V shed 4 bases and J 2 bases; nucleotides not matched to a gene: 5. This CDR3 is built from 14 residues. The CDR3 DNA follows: TGTGCCAGCAGTTTTTCAGCGGGACCCTACGAGCAGTACTTC. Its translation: CASSFSAGPYEQYF.

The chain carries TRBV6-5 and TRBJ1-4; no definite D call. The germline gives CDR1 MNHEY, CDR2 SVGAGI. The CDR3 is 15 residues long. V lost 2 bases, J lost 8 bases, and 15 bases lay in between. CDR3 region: CASSYLQAREEKLFF. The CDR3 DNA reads TGTGCCAGCAGTTACCTTCAGGCTCGGGAGGAAAAACTGTTTTTT.

CDR3 sequence: CASSPRTGGETQYF. In DNA form, the CDR3 reads TGTGCCAGCAGTCCCCGTACGGGGGGCGAGACCCAGTACTTC. This chain connects TRBV7-8 to TRBJ2-5, with D possibly matching TRBD2 (7 bases). This CDR3 is built from 14 residues. Trimming took 6 bases from V and 5 from J, leaving 16 bases between them. Germline V gives CDR1 SGHVS, CDR2 FQNEAQ. Full variable domain (remainder filled in from reference TRBV7-8 and TRBJ2-5): GAGVSQSPRYKVAKRGQDVALRCDPISGHVSLFWYQQALGQGPEFLTYFQNEAQLDKSGLPSDRFFAERPEGSVSTLKIQRTQQEDSAVYLCASSPRTGGETQYFGPGTRLLVL.

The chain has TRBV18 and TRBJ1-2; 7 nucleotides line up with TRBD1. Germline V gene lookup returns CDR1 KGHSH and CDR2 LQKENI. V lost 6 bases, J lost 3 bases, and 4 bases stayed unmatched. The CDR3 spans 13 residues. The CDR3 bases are TGTGCCAGCTCGCGTACAGGGGACTATGGCTACACCTTC. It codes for CASSRTGDYGYTF.

In DNA form, the CDR3 reads TGTGCCAGCAGCTTTTCCGGGACAGGGTTTTTCACTAACTATGGCTACACCTTC. This sequence encodes CASSFSGTGFFTNYGYTF. The V call is TRBV5-4, the J call TRBJ1-2, with 9 bases fitting TRBD1. V was pared by 2 bases and J by 0 bases, with 11 bases of the junction left unmatched. Germline CDR1 is SGHNT and CDR2 is YYREEE (reference sequence). This CDR3 has 18 residues.

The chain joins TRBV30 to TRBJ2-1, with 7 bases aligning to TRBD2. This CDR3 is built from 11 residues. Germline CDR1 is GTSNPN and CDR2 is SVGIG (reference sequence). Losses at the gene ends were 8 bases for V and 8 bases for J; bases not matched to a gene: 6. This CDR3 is CAAQRDHEQFF. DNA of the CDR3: TGTGCCGCGCAGCGGGACCATGAGCAGTTCTTC. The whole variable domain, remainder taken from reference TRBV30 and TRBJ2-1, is SQTIHQWPATLVQPVGSPLSLECTVEGTSNPNLYWYRQAAGRGLQLLFYSVGIGQISSEVPQNLSASRPQDRQFILSSKKLLLSDSGFYLCAAQRDHEQFFGPGTRLTVL.

CDR3: CASSQGEGAYEQYF. The CDR3 nucleotides read TGCGCCAGCAGCCAAGGGGAGGGGGCCTACGAGCAGTACTTC. V usage is TRBV4-1 and J usage is TRBJ2-7; D is perhaps TRBD2 (7 bases). Trimming pared 1 base from V and 2 bases from J, leaving 9 bases between. This CDR3 is built from 14 residues. CDR1 MGHRA and CDR2 YSYEKL come from the germline V gene.

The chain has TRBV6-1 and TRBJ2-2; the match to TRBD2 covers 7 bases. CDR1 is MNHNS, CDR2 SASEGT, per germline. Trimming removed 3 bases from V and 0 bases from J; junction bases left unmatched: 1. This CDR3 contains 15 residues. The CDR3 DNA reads TGTGCCAGCAGTGAGCGGGGGACGAACACCGGGGAGCTGTTTTTT. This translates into CASSERGTNTGELFF.

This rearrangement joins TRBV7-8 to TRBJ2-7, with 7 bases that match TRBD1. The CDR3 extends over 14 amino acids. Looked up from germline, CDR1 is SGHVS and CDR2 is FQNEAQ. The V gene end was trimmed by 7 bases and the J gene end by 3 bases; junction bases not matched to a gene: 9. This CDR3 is CASKPGGPSYEQYF. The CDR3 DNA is TGTGCCAGCAAACCAGGGGGACCCAGCTACGAGCAGTACTTC.

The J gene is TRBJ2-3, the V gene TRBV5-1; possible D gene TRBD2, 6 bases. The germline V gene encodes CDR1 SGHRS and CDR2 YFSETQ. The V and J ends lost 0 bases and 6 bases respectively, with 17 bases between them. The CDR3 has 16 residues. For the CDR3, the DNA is TGCGCCAGCAGCTTGGGGAGGACGTTGAGCGGGGATACGCAGTATTTT. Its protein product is CASSLGRTLSGDTQYF. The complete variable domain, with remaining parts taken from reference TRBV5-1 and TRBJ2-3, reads KAGVTQTPRYLIKTRGQQVTLSCSPISGHRSVSWYQQTPGQGLQFLFEYFSETQRNKGNFPGRFSGRQFSNSRSEMNVSTLELGDSALYLCASSLGRTLSGDTQYFGPGTRLTVL.

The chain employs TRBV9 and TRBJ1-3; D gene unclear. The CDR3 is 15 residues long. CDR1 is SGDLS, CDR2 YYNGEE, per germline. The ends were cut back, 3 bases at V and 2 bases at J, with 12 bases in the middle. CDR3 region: CASSARLRTGNTIYF. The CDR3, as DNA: TGTGCCAGCAGCGCTCGCCTCCGGACTGGAAACACCATATATTTT.

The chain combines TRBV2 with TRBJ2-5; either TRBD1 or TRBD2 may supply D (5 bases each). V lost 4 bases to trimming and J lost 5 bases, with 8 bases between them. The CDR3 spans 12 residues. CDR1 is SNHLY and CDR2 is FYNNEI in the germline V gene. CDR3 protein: CASSVGVETQYF. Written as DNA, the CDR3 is TGTGCCAGCAGTGTGGGGGTTGAGACCCAGTACTTC.

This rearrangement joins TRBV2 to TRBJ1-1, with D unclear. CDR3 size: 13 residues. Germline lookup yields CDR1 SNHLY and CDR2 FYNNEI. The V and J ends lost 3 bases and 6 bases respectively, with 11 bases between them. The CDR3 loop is CASSEVRVSEAFF. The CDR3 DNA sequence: TGTGCCAGCAGTGAGGTACGGGTGTCTGAAGCTTTCTTT.